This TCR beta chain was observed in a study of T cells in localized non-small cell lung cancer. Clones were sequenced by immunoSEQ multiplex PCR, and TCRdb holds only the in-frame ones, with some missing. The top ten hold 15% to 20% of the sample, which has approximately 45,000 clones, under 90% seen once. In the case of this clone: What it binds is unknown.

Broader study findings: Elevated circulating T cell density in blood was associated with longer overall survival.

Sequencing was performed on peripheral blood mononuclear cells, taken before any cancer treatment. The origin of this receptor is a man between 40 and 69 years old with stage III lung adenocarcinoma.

CDR3 nucleotides: TGTGCCAGTAGTATGTCGCAGAGCTCCTACAATGAGCAGTTCTTC. Translation gives CASSMSQSSYNEQFF. This rearrangement joins TRBV19 to TRBJ2-1; D gene ambiguous. V dropped 3 bases and J dropped 0 bases, with 9 bases sitting between them. CDR3 length: 15 amino acids. Germline V gene sequence: CDR1 LNHDA, CDR2 SQIVND (reference sequence).